These 5 T cell receptor beta chains were sequenced from one sample in a study of cytomegalovirus exposure and HLA in healthy donors. The PCR employed 60 Vbeta primers together with 13 Jbeta primers. Clones were sequenced by immunoSEQ multiplex PCR, and TCRdb holds only the in-frame ones, with some missing. This sample has fewer than 250,000 clones, with around 75% found just once. Sequenced sample: PBMCs. These receptors all come from a woman between 25 and 40 years old in good health and CMV-seronegative.

The chain couples TRBV25-1 to TRBJ2-1; D call uncertain. The CDR3 is 15 amino acids. Deletions cut 1 base from V and 7 bases from J, with 14 bases between. Germline V gene lookup returns CDR1 MGHDK and CDR2 SYGVNS. The CDR3 region has the DNA TGTGCCAGCAGTGAATTAGACAACGCTGAGAATGAGCAGTTCTTC. As protein: CASSELDNAENEQFF.

The chain joins TRBV28 to TRBJ2-3, with TRBD1 matching over 8 bases. This CDR3 region has 15 residues. Trimming at V came to 3 bases and at J to 0 bases, leaving 2 bases not matched to a gene. CDR1 is MDHEN and CDR2 is SYDVKM in the germline V gene. DNA of the CDR3: TGTGCCAGCAGTTTGACAGGGGCTAGCACAGATACGCAGTATTTT. Amino acids: CASSLTGASTDTQYF.

The rearrangement uses TRBV7-6 and TRBJ1-2; 7 nucleotides match TRBD1. CDR1 is SGHVS, CDR2 FNYEAQ, per germline. The CDR3 totals 13 residues. The trim removed 1 base at V and 8 bases at J, leaving 4 bases unmatched. The CDR3 coding sequence is TGTGCCAGCAGCTTAGGGACAGGCGAGGGCTACACCTTC. Its protein is CASSLGTGEGYTF.

This clone has a handful of counts. CDR3 coding DNA: TGTGCCACCAGCAGAGTAGAAGGGGCTGTCGGGGAGCTGTTTTTT. This encodes CATSRVEGAVGELFF. V gene TRBV15 combines with J gene TRBJ2-2; D perhaps matches TRBD1 (5 bases). Germline lookup yields CDR1 LNHNV and CDR2 YYDKDF (reference sequence). This CDR3 has 15 amino acids. Trimming stripped 1 base from V and 7 bases from J, with 13 bases between.

V and J are TRBV7-9 and TRBJ2-7; D possibly corresponds to TRBD2 (6 bases). Germline V gene data show CDR1 as SEHNR and CDR2 as FQNEAQ (reference sequence). CDR3 length equals 15 residues. The V end was cut by 5 bases, the J end by 10 bases, with 24 bases between. CDR3 amino acids: CASSGHQGLAGQQYF. The CDR3 DNA is TGTGCCAGCAGCGGACACCAAGGACTGGCGGGGCAACAGTACTTC.